This TCR beta chain was retrieved from a study of T cells in Graves' hyperthyroidism and ophthalmopathy. CDR3 length: 16 residues. Germline V gene lookup returns CDR1 SGHVS and CDR2 FNYEAQ. V trimming: 2 bases; J trimming: 6 bases; junction bases outside the gene matches: 6. RNA transcripts gave rise to amplified TCR beta CDR3 regions. Carried out on the TCR CDR3, a first-round RT-PCR used the HTBI primer set. Using its own MiXCR run on the multiplex PCR reads, TCRdb lists one record per CDR3 protein. The table shows 600,000 to 650,000 distinct CDR3 sequences, with around 20% occurring only once. This clonotype has a handful of counts.

Sequenced sample: blood. The genes are TRBV7-6 and TRBJ2-1, with 11 bases that match TRBD2. This clonotype originated in a man aged 25 to 40 with Graves' ophthalmopathy. The CDR3 DNA reads as TGTGCCAGCAGCTTAAACGTGCTAGCGGGGGGCAATGAGCAGTTCTTC. Translating gives CASSLNVLAGGNEQFF.